This T cell receptor (beta chain) was retrieved from a study of blood T cell repertoires in COVID-19. The overall study: Acute-phase and convalescent COVID-19 samples originated in the United States, Italy and Spain. The cDNA or gDNA used as material had been derived from T cells, B-cell-depleted T cells, or PBMCs.

In the source study's methods: Counts of nucleated cells, estimated from reference gene primer amplification, were obtained. Data came from immunoSEQ multiplex PCR; TCRdb stores just in-frame clones and leaves some out. The D gene and trimming were derived from the DNA, and the V and J assignments and clone size from that table. The sample carries about 49,000 clones, about 85% recorded once. The receptor was derived from a man aged 35 to 55 with active COVID-19. Material: peripheral blood.

The DNA for the CDR3 is TGTGCCAGCAGTCCCTGGGGAGGGGGAGGGGGCTACACCTTC. Its translation: CASSPWGGGGGYTF. The chain joins TRBV6-5 to TRBJ1-2, with D possibly TRBD1 on 6 matching bases. CDR1 and CDR2 from the germline V gene are MNHEY and SVGAGI. The germline V and J ends were trimmed by 5 bases and 8 bases, with 18 bases remaining between them. The CDR3 contains 14 residues.